The sequence of this T cell receptor beta chain was determined in a study of Ad26.COV2.S vaccination and SARS-CoV-2 variants. With respect to this clone: The antigen is not known.

General study points: Researchers cautioned that TCR breadth and depth analyses may have underestimated total T cell responses. Vaccine and placebo groups showed comparable non-spike TCR breadth.

The CDR3 totals 15 residues. Trimming cost V 6 bases and J 4 bases; bases outside gene matches: 11. Per the germline V gene, CDR1 is MDHEN and CDR2 is SYDVKM. Sequencing was performed with immunoSEQ multiplex PCR; in TCRdb, only in-frame clones are kept and a portion is missing. The table includes more than 150,000 clones, roughly nine tenths detected once. Here the sequenced sample was peripheral blood, taken after recovery from COVID-19. The rearrangement joins TRBV28 to TRBJ2-7, with 8 bases that match TRBD1. The clonotype comes from a human donor who had recovered from COVID-19. The CDR3 DNA reads TGTGCCAGCAGCCCCCAGGGGGCGAAGGGGTACGAGCAGTACTTC. Its protein is CASSPQGAKGYEQYF.